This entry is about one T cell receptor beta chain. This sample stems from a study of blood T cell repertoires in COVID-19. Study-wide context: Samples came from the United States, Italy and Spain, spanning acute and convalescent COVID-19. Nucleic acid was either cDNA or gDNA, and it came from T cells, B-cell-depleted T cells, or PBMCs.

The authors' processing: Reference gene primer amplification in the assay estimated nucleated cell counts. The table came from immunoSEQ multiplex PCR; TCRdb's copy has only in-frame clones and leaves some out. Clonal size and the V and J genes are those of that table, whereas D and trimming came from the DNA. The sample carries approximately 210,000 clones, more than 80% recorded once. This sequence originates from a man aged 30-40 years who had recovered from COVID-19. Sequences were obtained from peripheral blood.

CDR3 nucleotide sequence: TGTGCCAGCAGTTTAAACTCGTTACCCTACGAGCAGTACTTC. Translated, it gives CASSLNSLPYEQYF. The V call is TRBV27, the J call TRBJ2-7; D gene uncertain. With 2 bases removed from V and 2 bases from J, the gap between germline ends came to 10 bases. CDR3 length equals 14 residues. Germline lookup yields CDR1 MNHEY and CDR2 SMNVEV (reference sequence).